A selection of T cell receptor beta chains follows, all from one sample in a study of T cell responses to AZD1222 COVID-19 vaccine. Produced via immunoSEQ multiplex PCR; TCRdb's table is partial and in-frame only. The profile shows nearly 110,000 clones, almost 90% of them singletons. This specimen was peripheral blood, taken on day 0 of AZD1222 vaccination. The origin of the receptors is an adult in good health. The CDR3 runs from the conserved cysteine through the conserved F or W. D genes are given only for firm matches. Size is omitted from some rows. Given values are once, few, many or a class for expanded clones.

D	size	V	J	CDR3	DNA
.	.	TRBV3-1/TRBV3-2	TRBJ2-4	CASSPHGLAKNIQYF	TGTGCCAGCAGCCCCCACGGTCTAGCCAAAAACATTCAGTACTTC
TRBD2	.	TRBV29-1	TRBJ2-5	CSVVLAGYQETQYF	TGCAGCGTTGTGCTAGCGGGTTACCAAGAGACCCAGTACTTC
TRBD1	.	TRBV5-1	TRBJ2-5	CASSLQTGGLQETQYF	TGCGCCAGCAGCTTACAGACAGGGGGCTTACAAGAGACCCAGTACTTC
.	.	TRBV7-2	TRBJ2-4	CASSPWTAKNIQYF	TGTGCCAGCAGCCCGTGGACAGCCAAAAACATTCAGTACTTC
TRBD1	.	TRBV4-2	TRBJ1-5	CASSQTGDQPQHF	TGTGCCAGCAGCCAGACAGGGGACCAGCCCCAGCATTTT
TRBD1	.	TRBV19	TRBJ1-5	CASSRTGTEGSNQPQHF	TGTGCCAGTAGTAGAACCGGGACAGAGGGTAGCAATCAGCCCCAGCATTTT
.	.	TRBV5-6	TRBJ2-5	CASSFMGNQETQYF	TGTGCCAGCAGCTTTATGGGGAACCAAGAGACCCAGTACTTC
.	once	TRBV2	TRBJ1-6	CASSEERGYSPLHF	TGTGCCAGCAGTGAGGAGAGGGGTTATTCACCCCTCCACTTT
TRBD1	few	TRBV9	TRBJ2-1	CASSPPGTVSGNEQFF	TGTGCCAGCAGCCCCCCCGGGACAGTCTCGGGGAATGAGCAGTTCTTC
.	.	TRBV28	TRBJ1-6	CASNSGGDTEPLHF	TGTGCCAGCAATTCGGGAGGGGATACGGAGCCCCTCCACTTT
.	.	TRBV9	TRBJ2-1	CASSASGTLSYNEQFF	TGTGCCAGCAGCGCCTCCGGGACACTCTCCTACAATGAGCAGTTCTTC
TRBD2	.	TRBV18	TRBJ2-7	CASSPQGSGTSSYEQYF	TGTGCCAGCTCACCACAAGGCAGCGGGACGAGCTCCTACGAGCAGTACTTC
.	.	TRBV4-3	TRBJ1-6	CASSQGRTVSSPLHF	TGCGCCAGCAGCCAAGGCCGGACAGTCAGTTCACCCCTCCACTTT
TRBD1	few	TRBV2	TRBJ2-1	CASSGQGARNEQFF	TGTGCCAGCAGTGGACAGGGGGCGCGGAATGAGCAGTTCTTC
.	.	TRBV4-1	TRBJ2-5	CASSQDPSSRIAYF	TGCGCCAGCAGCCAAGATCCCAGCAGCCGGATTGCGTACTTC
.	.	TRBV7-9	TRBJ1-4	CASSLGAFATNEKLFF	TGTGCCAGCAGCTTAGGTGCTTTTGCAACTAATGAAAAACTGTTTTTT
TRBD1	.	TRBV30	TRBJ2-7	CASGVVGGGEQYF	TGTGCCTCTGGAGTTGTAGGGGGCGGTGAGCAGTACTTC
TRBD1	.	TRBV24-1	TRBJ2-2	CATGPGQGNTGELFF	TGTGCCACCGGCCCGGGACAGGGGAACACCGGGGAGCTGTTTTTT
.	once	TRBV7-9	TRBJ1-1	CASSLDDRPQNTEAFF	TGTGCCAGCAGCTTAGATGACAGACCACAGAACACTGAAGCTTTCTTT
.	.	TRBV6-5	TRBJ1-1	CASRTTGYTEAFF	TGTGCCAGCAGAACTACAGGGTACACTGAAGCTTTCTTT
TRBD1	.	TRBV5-1	TRBJ1-4	CASSFGQGREKLFF	TGCGCCAGCAGCTTCGGACAGGGACGTGAAAAACTGTTTTTT
TRBD1	.	TRBV5-1	TRBJ2-7	CASSLLTGTGTYEQYF	TGCGCCAGCAGCCTACTGACCGGGACAGGGACCTACGAGCAGTACTTC
TRBD2	.	TRBV4-1	TRBJ2-2	CASSQEVLAGGPTGELFF	TGCGCCAGCAGCCAAGAAGTCCTAGCGGGAGGGCCCACCGGGGAGCTGTTTTTT
.	few	TRBV19	TRBJ1-1	CASSIAEGLGTEAFF	TGTGCCAGTAGTATAGCGGAGGGGTTGGGCACTGAAGCTTTCTTT